The rows below give T cell receptor beta chains drawn from one sample of a study of early stage breast cancer tumors. Clones were sequenced by immunoSEQ multiplex PCR, and TCRdb holds only the in-frame ones, with some missing. Of 9,700 or so clones listed, under 80% are singletons. The sequencing sample was made of normal breast tissue next to the tumor. The receptors were sampled from a person in their 40s with breast cancer. The conserved cysteine and the conserved F or W are not part of the CDR3 here. For some rows the clone size is stated as once, few or many, or as a class when expanded; others skip it.

clone size | V gene | CDR3 protein
few | TRBV30 | AWSVRTGANVLT
- | TRBV7-8 | ASSLASQGVLHGF
few | TRBV18 | ASSTGTGSSTDTQY
once | TRBV21-1 | ASSKVNGTGYGYT
- | TRBV19 | ASSVRQGYSNQPQH
- | TRBV11-3 | ASSLSGSMNTEAF
- | TRBV5-4 | ASSQDDSLAKNIQY
- | TRBV2 | ASNPGTGNTGELF
- | TRBV4-1 | ASSRSGTGHDEQY
- | TRBV10-2 | ASPREQGARDNNGYT
- | TRBV6-5 | ASSPAPGLIPEQY
once | TRBV7-2 | ASSSPGQTTYEQY
- | TRBV4-1 | ASSQGNYGLSEQY
- | TRBV6-6 | ASSYRAGRDYEQY
- | TRBV4-1 | ASSQAAAGDVGYEQY
- | TRBV15 | ATSRVARGEKLF
- | TRBV7-9 | ASSGYRGTDTGELF
- | TRBV7-8 | ASSLQGASGVNEQF
- | TRBV11-2 | ASSLGAGEQF
- | TRBV11-3 | ASSLVTVDEQY
- | TRBV2 | ASREGTGNTEAF
- | TRBV5-1 | ASSGGDKNTEAF
few | TRBV11-2 | ASSLDLEAF
once | TRBV9 | ASSSRTGASREKLF
- | TRBV5-8 | ASSKLTNEQF
few | TRBV11-2 | ASSLERTPEQY
- | TRBV6-1 | ASREPYNEQF
- | TRBV2 | ASRSQAGGSTGELF
- | TRBV7-6 | ASNSGQGSYNEQF
- | TRBV15 | ATSRVYAGEQF
- | TRBV11-2 | ASSLTGSPLH
- | TRBV30 | AWRPGGQPYEQY
- | TRBV7-9 | ASSPPSGRAGADTQY
- | TRBV12-5 | ASGLGTSGRPSYEQY
- | TRBV11-2 | ASSLQQAPTSYGYT
- | TRBV2 | ASRPPGLAGGEQY
- | TRBV11-3 | ASSLESFDTQY
- | TRBV7-7 | ASSLAGGGEQF
- | TRBV4-2 | ASSLTEGSSGRRLRTDTQY
- | TRBV28 | ASSFPGQKSYGYT
- | TRBV19 | ASSISGTGGPN
medium-sized | TRBV10-2 | ASVGVDSYEQY
- | TRBV13 | ASSLTGTSGSEPYEQY
- | TRBV7-9 | ASSPTSGSTKNEQF
few | TRBV19 | ASSIVRTGYSNQPQH
- | TRBV5-1 | ASSTAGAYEETQY
- | TRBV27 | ASSFGGLGGYT
- | TRBV5-1 | ASSLDTGSPTYL
once | TRBV29-1 | SVENPNYGYT
- | TRBV5-1 | ASMRAPNTGELF
- | TRBV2 | ASRDSRFHEQF
- | TRBV7-2 | ASSLDVRRAYGYT
- | TRBV7-9 | ASSSLGGDTEAF
- | TRBV30 | AWRVTGMGYEQY
- | TRBV10-1 | ASNLGGREATYEQY
- | TRBV15 | ATSRDLTSGANEQF
- | TRBV6-1 | ASKRTSGSGYEQF
- | TRBV19 | ASRQSTTGTYEQY
few | TRBV29-1 | SVGQGALGDYGYT
once | TRBV5-6 | ASSLGDLDTDTQY